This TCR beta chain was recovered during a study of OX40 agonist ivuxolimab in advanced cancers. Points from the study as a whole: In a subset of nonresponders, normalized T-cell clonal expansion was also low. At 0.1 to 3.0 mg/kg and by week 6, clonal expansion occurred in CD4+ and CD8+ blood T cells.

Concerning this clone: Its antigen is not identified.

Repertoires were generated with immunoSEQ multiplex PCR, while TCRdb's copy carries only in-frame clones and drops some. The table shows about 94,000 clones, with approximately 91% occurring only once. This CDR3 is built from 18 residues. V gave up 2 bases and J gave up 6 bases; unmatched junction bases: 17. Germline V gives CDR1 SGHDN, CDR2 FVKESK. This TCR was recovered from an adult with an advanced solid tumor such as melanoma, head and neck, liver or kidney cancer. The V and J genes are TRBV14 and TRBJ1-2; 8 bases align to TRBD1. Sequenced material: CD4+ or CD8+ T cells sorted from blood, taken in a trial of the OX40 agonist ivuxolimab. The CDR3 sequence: CASSQPKGPGGAYHGYTF. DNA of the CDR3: TGTGCCAGCAGCCAACCTAAAGGGCCAGGGGGCGCATACCATGGCTACACCTTC.